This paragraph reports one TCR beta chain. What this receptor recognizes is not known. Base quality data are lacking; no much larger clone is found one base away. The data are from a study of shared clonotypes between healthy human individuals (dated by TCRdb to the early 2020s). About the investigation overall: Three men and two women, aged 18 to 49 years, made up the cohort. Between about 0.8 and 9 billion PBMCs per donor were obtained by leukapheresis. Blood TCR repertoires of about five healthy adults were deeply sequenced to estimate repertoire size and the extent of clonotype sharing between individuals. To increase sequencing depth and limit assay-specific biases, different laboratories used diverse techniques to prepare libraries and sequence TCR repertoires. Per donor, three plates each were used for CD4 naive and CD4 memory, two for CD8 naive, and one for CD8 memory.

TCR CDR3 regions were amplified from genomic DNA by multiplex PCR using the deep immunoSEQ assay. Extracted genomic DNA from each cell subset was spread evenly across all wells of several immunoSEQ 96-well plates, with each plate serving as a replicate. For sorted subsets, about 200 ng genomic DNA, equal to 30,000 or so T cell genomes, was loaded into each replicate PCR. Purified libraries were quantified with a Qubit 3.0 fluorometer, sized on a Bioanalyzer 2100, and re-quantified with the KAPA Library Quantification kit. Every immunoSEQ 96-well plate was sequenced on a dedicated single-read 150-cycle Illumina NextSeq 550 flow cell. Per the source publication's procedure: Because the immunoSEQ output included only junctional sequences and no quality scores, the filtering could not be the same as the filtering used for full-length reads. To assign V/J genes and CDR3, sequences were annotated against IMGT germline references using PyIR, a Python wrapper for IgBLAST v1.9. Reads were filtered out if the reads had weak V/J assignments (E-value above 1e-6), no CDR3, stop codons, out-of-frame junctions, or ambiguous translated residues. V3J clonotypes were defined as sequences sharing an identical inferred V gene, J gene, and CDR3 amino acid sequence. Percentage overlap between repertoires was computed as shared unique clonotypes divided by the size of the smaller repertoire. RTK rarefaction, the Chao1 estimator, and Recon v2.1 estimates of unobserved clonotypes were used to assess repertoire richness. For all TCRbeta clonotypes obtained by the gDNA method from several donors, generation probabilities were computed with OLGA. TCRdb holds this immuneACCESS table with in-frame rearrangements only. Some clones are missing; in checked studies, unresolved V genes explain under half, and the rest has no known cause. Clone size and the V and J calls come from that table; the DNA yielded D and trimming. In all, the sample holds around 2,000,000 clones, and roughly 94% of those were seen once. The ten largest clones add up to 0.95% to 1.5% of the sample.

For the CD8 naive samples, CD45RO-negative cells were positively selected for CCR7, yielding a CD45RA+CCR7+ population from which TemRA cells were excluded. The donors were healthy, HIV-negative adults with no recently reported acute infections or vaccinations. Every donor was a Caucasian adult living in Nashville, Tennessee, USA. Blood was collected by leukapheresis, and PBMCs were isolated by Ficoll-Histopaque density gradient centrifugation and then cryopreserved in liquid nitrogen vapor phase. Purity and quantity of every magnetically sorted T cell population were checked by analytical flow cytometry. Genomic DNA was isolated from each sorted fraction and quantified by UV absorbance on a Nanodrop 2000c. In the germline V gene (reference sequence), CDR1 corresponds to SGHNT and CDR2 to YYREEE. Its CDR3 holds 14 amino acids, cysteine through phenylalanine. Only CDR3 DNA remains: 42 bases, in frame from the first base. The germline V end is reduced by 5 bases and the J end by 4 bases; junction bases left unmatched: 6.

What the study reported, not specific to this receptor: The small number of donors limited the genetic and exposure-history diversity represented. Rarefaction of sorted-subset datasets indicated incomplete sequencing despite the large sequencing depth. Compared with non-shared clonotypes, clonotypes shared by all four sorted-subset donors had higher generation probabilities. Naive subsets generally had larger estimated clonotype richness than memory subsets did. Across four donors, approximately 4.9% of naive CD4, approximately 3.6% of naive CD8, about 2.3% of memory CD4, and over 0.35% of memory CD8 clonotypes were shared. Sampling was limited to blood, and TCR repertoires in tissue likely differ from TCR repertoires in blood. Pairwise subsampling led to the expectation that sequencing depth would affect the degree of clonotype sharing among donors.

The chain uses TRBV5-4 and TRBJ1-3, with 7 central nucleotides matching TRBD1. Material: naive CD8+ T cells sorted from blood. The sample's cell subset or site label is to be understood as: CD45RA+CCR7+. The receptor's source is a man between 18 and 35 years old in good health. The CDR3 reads CASSITGEGNTIYF. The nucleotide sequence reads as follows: TGTGCCAGCAGTATCACAGGGGAAGGAAACACCATATATTTT.